This entry features one TCR beta chain sequence. CDR1 is SEHNR and CDR2 is FQNEAQ in the germline V gene (reference sequence). V trimming: 10 bases; J trimming: 4 bases; junction bases outside the gene matches: 11. CDR3 size: 17 residues. Primers: 60 Vbeta forward and 13 Jbeta reverse. Measured with immunoSEQ multiplex PCR; TCRdb has only the in-frame clones, and not every one. The table records 200,000 to 250,000 clones, approximately 84% of them present only once. This entry belongs to a study of cytomegalovirus exposure and HLA in healthy donors. V and J are TRBV7-9 and TRBJ2-2; 14 bases match TRBD2. Sequenced: PBMCs. The receptor's source is a girl aged 2 to 10 in good health and CMV-seronegative. Here the CDR3 reads CATEGLAGVGATGELFF. CDR3 nucleotide sequence: TGTGCCACCGAGGGACTAGCGGGAGTCGGGGCCACCGGGGAGCTGTTTTTT.